The clone carrying this T cell receptor (beta chain) was seen many times. Its antigen is unknown. This record comes from a study of T-cell reconstitution after alpha-beta-depleted transplantation in children. Points from the study as a whole: Some patients showed high day-60 TCRbeta diversity, which derived from surviving recipient T cells and thymic progenitors. T cells produced anew were the main source of T-cell counts and diversity one year after transplant. The origin of alpha-beta T cells about two months after transplant was reportedly several hundred expanded graft clones.

Unique molecular identifiers tagged the TCRbeta library. TCRdb fed the PCR reads into MiXCR, producing one record per CDR3 protein. The sample lists hundreds of thousands of distinct CDR3 sequences; over 10% were seen once. V was cut by 0 bases and J by 3 bases, with 12 bases left in between. Germline assignment: CDR1 MNHEY and CDR2 SVGAGI. The CDR3 is 15 amino acids. This clonotype was obtained from a male patient under 18 who had a stem cell transplant for acute myeloid leukemia, so the T cells may come from the graft donor. Here the sequenced sample was PBMCs, mostly from graft donor cells, taken 360 days after TCRalphabeta/CD19-depleted stem cell transplant. The chain uses TRBV6-5 and TRBJ2-7; D uncertain. In DNA, the CDR3 is TGTGCCAGCAGTTACTCGATCGAGGCCCACTACGAGCAGTACTTC. Translating it yields CASSYSIEAHYEQYF.